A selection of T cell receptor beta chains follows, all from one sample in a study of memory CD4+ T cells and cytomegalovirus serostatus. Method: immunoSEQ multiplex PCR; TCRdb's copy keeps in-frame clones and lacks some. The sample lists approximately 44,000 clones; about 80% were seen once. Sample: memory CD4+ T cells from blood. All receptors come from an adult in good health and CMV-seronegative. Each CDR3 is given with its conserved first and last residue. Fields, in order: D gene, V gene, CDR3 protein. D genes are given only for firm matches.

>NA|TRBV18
CASSQSGTQNEAFF
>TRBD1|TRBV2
CASKQGGANEKLFF
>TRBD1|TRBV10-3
CATSVGGGDRGDNQPQHF
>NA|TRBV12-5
CASGKAGETQYF
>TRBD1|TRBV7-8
CASSFNRGRNNEQFF
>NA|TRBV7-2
CASSFVGLAGEKLFF
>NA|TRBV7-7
CASSHSGVETQYF
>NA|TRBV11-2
CASSLDVPRYNEQFF
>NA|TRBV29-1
CSVVRETQYF
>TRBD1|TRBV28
CASSLLKQGAASPLHF
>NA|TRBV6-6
CASSRTRRNSPLHF
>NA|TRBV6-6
CAESEGISETQYF